The 24 T cell receptor beta chains given below trace back to one sample, sequenced in a study of T cell changes during pregnancy in multiple sclerosis. Here immunoSEQ multiplex PCR was the method, and the copy in TCRdb shows in-frame clones only, minus some. Seen here are approximately 62,000 clones, 93% observed once, and the top ten hold around 4%. The starting material was CD8+ T cells from peripheral blood mononuclear cells, obtained in the second trimester of pregnancy. Receptors were obtained from a female donor with multiple sclerosis, enrolled in a pregnancy study.

Written as DNA, the CDR3 is TGTGCCAGCAGTGATACGGGACAGGTGGTTCGGGACACCATATATTTT. This codes for CASSDTGQVVRDTIYF. The chain couples TRBV13 to TRBJ1-3, with 8 bases fitting TRBD1. The CDR3 extends over 16 amino acids. CDR1 is PRHDT and CDR2 is FYEKMQ in the germline V gene (reference sequence). The ends lost 6 bases at V and 8 bases at J; junction bases unmatched: 15.

The chain couples TRBV6-4 to TRBJ1-1; D gene unclear. The length of the CDR3 is 14 residues. Trimming pared 6 bases from V and 10 bases from J, leaving 21 bases between. Looked up from germline, CDR1 is MRHNA and CDR2 is SNTAGT. This chain's CDR3 is CASSSDSSSSRAFF. The DNA for the CDR3 is TGTGCCAGCAGCTCGGACTCTTCCAGTTCCAGAGCTTTCTTT.

V is TRBV27 and J is TRBJ1-5; 7 nucleotides align to TRBD1. This CDR3 has 14 residues. The V gene's germline CDR1 is MNHEY and CDR2 SMNVEV (reference sequence). V gave up 6 bases and J gave up 4 bases; unmatched junction bases: 6. Here the CDR3 reads CASSRGTDNQPQHF. CDR3 in DNA: TGTGCCAGCAGCCGCGGGACAGATAATCAGCCCCAGCATTTT.

The chain recombines TRBV28 with TRBJ1-3; 9 bases are shared with TRBD1. The length of the CDR3 is 15 residues. Per the germline V gene, CDR1 is MDHEN and CDR2 is SYDVKM. V lost 9 bases to trimming and J lost 4 bases; unmatched junction nucleotides: 10. The DNA for the CDR3 is TGTGCCAGTTTCCCCGGGACAGGGTACGGAAACACCATATATTTT. Encoded protein: CASFPGTGYGNTIYF.

The genes are TRBV7-2 and TRBJ1-2, with 9 bases matching TRBD1. V lost 1 base and J lost 8; bases outside the gene matches: 11. The V gene's germline CDR1 is SGHTA and CDR2 FQGNSA. This CDR3 comprises 16 residues. CDR3 nucleotide sequence: TGTGCCAGCAGCTTAGAGGTATCGGGACAGGGTTACGGCTACACCTTC. The encoded protein is CASSLEVSGQGYGYTF.

The chain is built from TRBV15 and TRBJ1-5; D remains unclear. The CDR3 spans 13 residues. The germline V gene has CDR1 LNHNV and CDR2 YYDKDF (reference sequence). Trimming shortened V by 5 bases and J by 7 bases, and 12 bases separated the two germline ends. The CDR3 nucleotides read TGTGCCACCAGCCTCCCAGAATACCAGCCCCAGCATTTT. Its protein product is CATSLPEYQPQHF.

This chain links TRBV7-9 with TRBJ2-4; 12 nucleotides agree with TRBD1. CDR3 size: 17 residues. CDR1 is SEHNR and CDR2 is FQNEAQ in the germline V gene (reference sequence). V gave up 2 bases and J gave up 1 base; unmatched junction bases: 3. The CDR3 region is CASSLLGQGAAKNIQYF. CDR3 nucleotides: TGTGCCAGCAGCTTATTGGGACAGGGGGCGGCCAAAAACATTCAGTACTTC.

The chain links TRBV7-9 to TRBJ2-5, with TRBD2 matching over 8 bases. Germline CDR1 reads SEHNR; CDR2 reads FQNEAQ (reference sequence). Trimming at V came to 1 base and at J to 4 bases, leaving 8 bases not matched to a gene. This CDR3 comprises 16 residues. The CDR3 coding sequence is TGTGCCAGCAGCTTAGTCGGCGGGGGGCCGGGAGAGACCCAGTACTTC. It is translated as CASSLVGGGPGETQYF.

The chain couples TRBV4-2 to TRBJ2-3; 10 nucleotides agree with TRBD2. V was clipped by 3 bases and J by 1 base; unmatched bases: 4. Germline V gene data show CDR1 as LGHNA and CDR2 as YNFKEQ. This CDR3 is 16 amino acids long. The CDR3 sequence: CASSQVAGGGTDTQYF. As DNA, the CDR3 is TGTGCCAGCAGCCAGGTAGCGGGGGGTGGCACAGATACGCAGTATTTT.

V is TRBV27 and J is TRBJ1-2; 9 bases are shared with TRBD1. This CDR3 contains 17 residues. From germline, CDR1 is MNHEY and CDR2 SMNVEV (reference sequence). V was clipped by 0 bases and J by 1 base; unmatched bases: 6. CDR3 protein: CASSLSVTGGLNYGYTF. DNA for the CDR3: TGTGCCAGCAGTTTATCCGTGACAGGGGGTCTTAACTATGGCTACACCTTC.

The chain is built from TRBV7-9 and TRBJ1-1; 9 bases line up with TRBD1. Germline CDR1 SEHNR, CDR2 FQNEAQ (reference sequence). The CDR3 has 15 amino acids. Unmatched junction bases numbered 3, after V lost 1 base and J lost 3 bases. The CDR3 region has the DNA TGTGCCAGCAGCTTAGGACAGGGGGGGGACACTGAAGCTTTCTTT. Translation: CASSLGQGGDTEAFF.

This clone was counted once. The chain uses TRBV2 and TRBJ2-1; 16 positions agree with TRBD2. V shed 6 bases, J shed 0 bases, and the junction held 2 bases outside the gene matches. The CDR3 contains 17 residues. Germline V gene data show CDR1 as SNHLY and CDR2 as FYNNEI. The CDR3 DNA sequence: TGTGCCAGCAGGGGACTAGCGGGAGGGAACTCCTACAATGAGCAGTTCTTC. It encodes CASRGLAGGNSYNEQFF.

The gene calls are TRBV9 and TRBJ2-5, with 12 bases lining up with TRBD2. V shed 3 bases, J shed 5 bases, and the junction held 14 bases outside the gene matches. The CDR3 is 18 amino acids. Germline V gene data show CDR1 as SGDLS and CDR2 as YYNGEE. CDR3 region: CASSARLRTTSGSETQYF. In nucleotides, the CDR3 is TGTGCCAGCAGCGCCCGACTCAGAACGACTAGCGGGAGTGAGACCCAGTACTTC.

The rearrangement uses TRBV4-3 and TRBJ2-1; D gene unclear. Germline CDR1 and CDR2: LGHNA and YSLEER. V lost 4 bases and J 8 bases, leaving 12 bases between the germline ends. This CDR3 has 13 amino acids. CDR3 nucleotide sequence: TGCGCCAGCAGCCCGGGTCCCACCGATGAGCAGTTCTTC. Its protein is CASSPGPTDEQFF.

The genes are TRBV9 and TRBJ2-3; tentatively, D is TRBD2 (5 bases). Germline V gives CDR1 SGDLS, CDR2 YYNGEE. CDR3 size: 13 residues. The V gene lost 4 bases and the J gene lost 6 bases, with 12 bases spanning the gap. CDR3 amino acids: CASSRGSLDTQYF. The CDR3 DNA is TGTGCCAGCAGCCGGGGTAGTCTGGATACGCAGTATTTT.

The V gene is TRBV27, the J gene TRBJ2-5; D is unresolved. With 6 bases removed from V and 5 bases from J, the gap between germline ends came to 7 bases. The CDR3 extends over 11 amino acids. Per germline, CDR1 MNHEY and CDR2 SMNVEV (reference sequence). CDR3 protein: CASSFRETQYF. The CDR3 DNA follows: TGTGCCAGCAGCTTCAGGGAGACCCAGTACTTC.

The sample holds one count of this clone. V and J are TRBV9 and TRBJ2-2; maybe TRBD1 (7 bases). Germline V gene sequence: CDR1 SGDLS, CDR2 YYNGEE. The CDR3 extends over 16 amino acids. V dropped 4 bases and J dropped 4 bases, with 17 bases sitting between them. The CDR3 sequence: CASSTTRGVSTGELFF. The CDR3 DNA reads as TGTGCCAGCAGCACCACCAGGGGGGTGTCCACCGGGGAGCTGTTTTTT.

The V gene is TRBV30, the J gene TRBJ2-1; 9 bases are shared with TRBD2. Germline CDR1 and CDR2: GTSNPN and SVGIG (reference sequence). Germline trimming cut 5 bases from V and 2 bases from J; bases unmatched to any gene: 22. This CDR3 is built from 20 residues. CDR3 in amino acids: CAWSGGGDILLAGTYNEQFF. CDR3 DNA sequence: TGTGCCTGGTCAGGGGGTGGGGACATTCTTCTAGCGGGAACCTACAATGAGCAGTTCTTC.

The chain joins TRBV7-9 to TRBJ2-1; D is possibly TRBD2 (5 bases). The germline gives CDR1 SEHNR, CDR2 FQNEAQ (reference sequence). Trimming shortened V by 5 bases and J by 10 bases, and 15 bases separated the two germline ends. This CDR3 contains 13 residues. The CDR3 is CASSLRGQREQFF. The CDR3 coding sequence is TGTGCCAGCAGCCTCCGGGGTCAACGGGAGCAGTTCTTC.

The rearrangement joins TRBV30 to TRBJ2-2; 12 nucleotides line up with TRBD1. The length of the CDR3 is 16 residues. CDR1 and CDR2 from the germline V gene are GTSNPN and SVGIG (reference sequence). V was clipped by 5 bases and J by 6 bases; unmatched bases: 10. The CDR3 bases are TGTGCCTGGGCCCCCGGGACAGGGGGCCTATCCGGGGAGCTGTTTTTT. Residues: CAWAPGTGGLSGELFF. The whole variable domain, remainder taken from reference TRBV30 and TRBJ2-2, is SQTIHQWPATLVQPVGSPLSLECTVEGTSNPNLYWYRQAAGRGLQLLFYSVGIGQISSEVPQNLSASRPQDRQFILSSKKLLLSDSGFYLCAWAPGTGGLSGELFFGEGSRLTVL.

The rearrangement joins TRBV10-3 to TRBJ2-1; 10 bases are a match to TRBD1. V trimming: 8 bases; J trimming: 9 bases; junction bases outside the gene matches: 13. This CDR3 is built from 15 residues. Germline CDR1 and CDR2: ENHRY and SYGVKD. The CDR3 spells CAISLGQGVSVEQFF. The DNA for the CDR3 is TGTGCCATCTCCCTAGGACAGGGGGTTTCGGTTGAGCAGTTCTTC.

This clone was counted once. This sequence joins TRBV11-3 and TRBJ2-3, with 7 bases that match TRBD2. CDR1 and CDR2 (germline): SGHNT, YENEEA. The junction had 9 bases not matched to a gene; V was cut back by 0 bases and J by 0 bases. This CDR3 is built from 18 residues. The CDR3 DNA is TGTGCCAGCAGCTTAGAGGCCCCCAGCGGGACCAGCACAGATACGCAGTATTTT. This gives the protein CASSLEAPSGTSTDTQYF.

The chain employs TRBV15 and TRBJ2-3; D unclear. The CDR3 has 16 amino acids. The V gene lost 1 base and the J gene lost 1 base, with 12 bases spanning the gap. CDR1 and CDR2 (germline): LNHNV, YYDKDF (reference sequence). CDR3 coding DNA: TGTGCCACCAGCAGAGTAGTAGGAGAAGGCACAGATACGCAGTATTTT. Translating gives CATSRVVGEGTDTQYF.

The chain employs TRBV4-1 and TRBJ2-7; possibly TRBD2 for D (5 bases). The CDR3 is 15 amino acids. V shed 1 base and J shed 0 bases, with 10 bases lying between them. Germline CDR1 reads MGHRA; CDR2 reads YSYEKL. CDR3 sequence: CASSQGHGLSYEQYF. In DNA form, the CDR3 reads TGCGCCAGCAGCCAAGGCCACGGACTCTCCTACGAGCAGTACTTC.